This T cell receptor (beta chain) was observed in a study of CD8+CD57+ T cells in acquired aplastic anemia. Study-wide context: The average for DNA from sorted CD4+ and CD8+ cells was 3 to 3.5 ug. Healthy donor sequencing depth: around 9.9 million CD4+, approximately 11 million CD8+ reads. Study observations and caveats: Sharing between patients and controls was observed for twenty-nine CD8+ CDR3 sequences. The CD8+ Simpson's diversity of patients and controls was not significantly different.

This clonotype was recorded at least ten times. Its specificity is not known. According to the study, genomic DNA was the template for TCR beta VDJ and CDR3 profiling. MiXCR, run by TCRdb on the reads, gives a single entry per CDR3 protein. Of about 420,000 distinct CDR3 sequences listed, under 80% are singletons. This CDR3 region has 17 residues. Trimming shortened V by 3 bases and J by 0 bases, and 18 bases separated the two germline ends. Looked up from germline, CDR1 is LGHDT and CDR2 is YNNKEL (reference sequence). Sequencing was performed on sorted CD4+, CD8+, or CD8+CD57+ T cells (not recorded which) from PBMCs. J is TRBJ2-7 and V is TRBV3-1, with D perhaps TRBD1 (6 bases). This clonotype was obtained from a human donor in good health, serving as a control. As DNA, the CDR3 is TGTGCCAGCAGCCATGACATTGGACAGTCATTCTCCTACGAGCAGTACTTC. Residues: CASSHDIGQSFSYEQYF.